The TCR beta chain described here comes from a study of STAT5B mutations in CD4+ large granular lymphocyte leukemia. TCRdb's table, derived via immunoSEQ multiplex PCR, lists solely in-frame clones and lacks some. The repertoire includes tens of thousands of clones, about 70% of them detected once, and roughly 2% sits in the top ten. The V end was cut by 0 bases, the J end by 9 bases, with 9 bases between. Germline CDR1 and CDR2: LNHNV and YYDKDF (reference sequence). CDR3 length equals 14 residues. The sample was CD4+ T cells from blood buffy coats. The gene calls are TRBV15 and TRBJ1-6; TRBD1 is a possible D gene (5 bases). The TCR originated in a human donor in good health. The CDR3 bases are TGTGCCACCAGCAGAGATCTGGGGGGTTCACCCCTCCACTTT. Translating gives CATSRDLGGSPLHF.